There are a few counts of the clone carrying this T cell receptor beta chain. The antigen remains unidentified. The data derive from a study of response to subunit inactivated influenza vaccine. Notes on the study in general: New T cells are recruited in small numbers by each seasonal influenza vaccination, according to the authors' suggestion.

TCRdb re-analysed the RT-PCR reads in MiXCR, keeping a single row per CDR3 protein. The sample lists hundreds of thousands of distinct CDR3 sequences; 6.5% to 8% were seen once. There are 13 residues in the CDR3. Trimming took off 6 bases at V and 1 base at J, with 9 bases between the two ends. The chain joins TRBV12-3 or TRBV12-4 to TRBJ1-1; D is ambiguous. This sequence was found in a man aged 50 to 69 who received an inactivated influenza vaccine. The material sequenced was PBMCs from blood, taken around 2 years after vaccination. The CDR3 here is CASRGPGNTEAFF. CDR3 sequence (DNA): TGTGCCAGCAGAGGACCAGGGAACACTGAAGCTTTCTTT.